These T cell receptor beta chains were read from a single sample in a study of technical replicates of blood from a few donors. Sequenced by immunoSEQ multiplex PCR; TCRdb stores in-frame clones only, minus some. The sample gives tens of thousands of clones, around 96% of which show up once; around 0.28% is in the top ten. The source material was T cells isolated from PBMCs. Source of these receptors: a human donor in good health. Both conserved end residues are part of each CDR3. D genes are given only for firm matches. Expanded clones get a size class; other rows say once, few or many, or leave the size out.

V gene,clone size,J gene,D gene,CDR3 protein,CDR3 DNA
TRBV2,-,TRBJ2-2,TRBD1,CASSASIGTGDTGELFF,TGTGCCAGCAGTGCCTCAATTGGGACAGGGGACACCGGGGAGCTGTTTTTT
TRBV15,-,TRBJ1-2,TRBD1,CATSRGRGNRGEDRRYTF,TGTGCCACCAGCAGAGGCAGGGGGAACAGGGGCGAGGATCGACGCTACACCTTC
TRBV28,-,TRBJ2-6,-,CASSPSTGISGANVLTF,TGTGCCAGCAGTCCCTCTACCGGGATCTCTGGGGCCAACGTCCTGACTTTC
TRBV9,-,TRBJ2-7,-,CASSVGGSSTYEQYF,TGTGCCAGCAGCGTAGGTGGGAGCTCCACCTACGAGCAGTACTTC
TRBV28,-,TRBJ2-7,-,CASSFGYEQYF,TGTGCCAGCAGTTTCGGGTACGAGCAGTACTTC
TRBV6-5,few,TRBJ1-5,-,CASRTNIDQPQHF,TGTGCCAGCAGAACAAACATCGATCAGCCCCAGCATTTT
TRBV7-3,once,TRBJ1-2,-,CASSLGGRVYDGYTF,TGTGCCAGCAGCTTAGGGGGGAGGGTCTATGATGGCTACACCTTC
TRBV7-9,-,TRBJ1-1,-,CASSPPSPRIAFF,TGTGCCAGCAGCCCGCCCAGTCCTAGGATCGCTTTCTTT
TRBV30,-,TRBJ2-7,-,CAWSGLPTSLHEQYF,TGTGCCTGGTCTGGACTGCCCACCTCACTCCACGAGCAGTACTTC
TRBV5-4,once,TRBJ2-5,-,CASSFVLAEETQYF,TGTGCCAGCAGCTTCGTTCTGGCGGAAGAGACCCAGTACTTC
TRBV19,-,TRBJ2-2,-,CASIDLGARGTGELFF,TGTGCCAGTATTGATTTGGGGGCGCGAGGCACCGGGGAGCTGTTTTTT
TRBV19,-,TRBJ2-7,-,CASSTPGLTYEQYF,TGTGCCAGTAGTACTCCAGGTCTAACCTACGAGCAGTACTTC
TRBV6-5,-,TRBJ1-1,TRBD1,CASNAGGLTEAFF,TGTGCCAGCAATGCAGGGGGCCTCACTGAAGCTTTCTTT
TRBV29-1,-,TRBJ1-2,-,CSVDPRDDYGYTF,TGCAGCGTTGATCCCAGGGATGACTATGGCTACACCTTC
TRBV25-1,once,TRBJ1-2,TRBD1,CASSDRGVYGYTF,TGTGCCAGCAGTGACAGGGGGGTATATGGCTACACCTTC
TRBV30,-,TRBJ2-5,-,CAWSVQNQETQYF,TGTGCCTGGAGTGTACAGAATCAAGAGACCCAGTACTTC
TRBV4-1,few,TRBJ2-1,-,CASSQGGRTHNEQFF,TGCGCCAGCAGCCAAGGAGGGAGAACCCACAATGAGCAGTTCTTC
TRBV7-2,-,TRBJ2-7,-,CASSLEGQGYEQYF,TGTGCCAGCAGCTTAGAAGGGCAGGGCTACGAGCAGTACTTC
TRBV2,-,TRBJ1-2,-,CASNRDFYGYTF,TGTGCCAGCAATAGAGATTTCTATGGCTACACCTTC
TRBV7-9,once,TRBJ2-7,TRBD1,CASSWTGNSYEQYF,TGTGCCAGCAGCTGGACAGGGAACTCCTACGAGCAGTACTTC
TRBV18,-,TRBJ2-3,TRBD2,CASSPLAGGEFGTDTQYF,TGTGCCAGCTCACCGCTAGCGGGAGGCGAGTTTGGCACAGATACGCAGTATTTT
TRBV9,-,TRBJ2-1,TRBD1,CASQMDRGITYEQFF,TGTGCCAGCCAAATGGACAGGGGGATTACCTATGAGCAGTTCTTC
TRBV2,-,TRBJ2-1,-,CASSARPRDNEQFF,TGTGCCAGCAGTGCTCGCCCCAGGGATAATGAGCAGTTCTTC
TRBV28,-,TRBJ1-4,-,CASGGDEGSKEKLFF,TGTGCCAGCGGGGGGGACGAGGGGAGCAAAGAAAAACTGTTTTTT
TRBV19,-,TRBJ2-3,-,CASSIWRGPADTQYF,TGTGCCAGTAGTATCTGGCGGGGCCCTGCAGATACGCAGTATTTT
TRBV7-6,-,TRBJ2-3,-,CASSLGGTSPDTQYF,TGTGCCAGCAGCTTAGGGGGTACTAGCCCTGACACGCAGTATTTT
TRBV6-5,-,TRBJ1-2,-,CASRAGLNYGYTF,TGTGCCAGCAGGGCAGGGCTTAACTATGGCTACACCTTC
TRBV4-3,-,TRBJ2-6,TRBD1,CASSQSPQGVSGANVLTF,TGCGCCAGCAGCCAATCCCCACAGGGGGTCTCTGGGGCCAACGTCCTGACTTTC
TRBV4-3,once,TRBJ1-2,TRBD1,CASSQGQGANYGYTF,TGCGCCAGCAGCCAAGGTCAGGGGGCTAACTATGGCTACACCTTC
TRBV7-2,-,TRBJ2-7,TRBD2,CASSLAQAGGPFRF,TGTGCCAGCAGCTTAGCGCAAGCGGGAGGTCCTTTCAGGTTC
TRBV4-1,-,TRBJ2-5,-,CASSQSVPGETQYF,TGCGCCAGCAGCCAATCGGTTCCAGGGGAGACCCAGTACTTC
TRBV2,-,TRBJ2-7,-,CASLAGEQYF,TGTGCCAGCCTTGCGGGCGAGCAGTACTTC
TRBV10-2,-,TRBJ1-5,-,CATLGATVEGNQPQHF,TGCGCCACCTTAGGGGCGACAGTTGAAGGCAATCAGCCCCAGCATTTT
TRBV6-5,-,TRBJ2-2,-,CASSQGTGELFF,TGTGCCAGCAGTCAGGGGACCGGGGAGCTGTTTTTT
TRBV19,-,TRBJ1-4,-,CASSIPGKSEKLFF,TGTGCCAGTAGTATTCCAGGGAAGTCGGAAAAACTGTTTTTT
TRBV6-6,-,TRBJ2-3,-,CASSYSRDKYTDTQYF,TGTGCCAGCAGTTACTCCCGGGACAAATACACAGATACGCAGTATTTT
TRBV7-6,-,TRBJ2-3,-,CASSPRLTDTQYF,TGTGCCAGCAGCCCGCGTCTCACAGATACGCAGTATTTT
TRBV12-2,once,TRBJ1-5,-,CASRNSGTGDQPQHF,TGTGCAAGTCGTAATTCCGGGACAGGGGATCAGCCCCAGCATTTT
TRBV6-5,-,TRBJ1-3,-,CASSYSAERFGGTIYF,TGTGCCAGCAGTTACTCGGCGGAGCGGTTCGGTGGCACCATATATTTT
TRBV7-3,-,TRBJ2-5,-,CASSPRAGAETQYF,TGTGCCAGCAGCCCCAGGGCGGGGGCAGAGACCCAGTACTTC
TRBV5-4,-,TRBJ2-2,TRBD1,CASSLAGQTTGELFF,TGTGCCAGCAGCTTGGCGGGACAGACTACCGGGGAGCTGTTTTTT
TRBV15,-,TRBJ2-2,-,CATSRALDFRDWNTGELFF,TGTGCCACCAGCAGAGCGCTCGATTTCCGGGACTGGAACACCGGGGAGCTGTTTTTT
TRBV7-6,-,TRBJ1-1,TRBD1,CASTGQGLAEAFF,TGTGCCAGCACCGGACAGGGTTTGGCTGAAGCTTTCTTT
TRBV18,-,TRBJ2-1,TRBD2,CASSPLSSGSGYNEQFF,TGTGCCAGCTCACCACTGTCTAGCGGGAGTGGGTACAATGAGCAGTTCTTC
TRBV9,-,TRBJ2-5,-,CASSVESPRETQYF,TGTGCCAGCAGCGTAGAATCCCCCAGGGAGACCCAGTACTTC
TRBV5-1,-,TRBJ1-1,TRBD1,CASSRGTANTEAFF,TGCGCCAGCAGCAGAGGGACAGCGAACACTGAAGCTTTCTTT
TRBV19,-,TRBJ2-7,-,CASSSQGRNTPYEQYF,TGTGCCAGTAGTAGCCAAGGGAGAAACACCCCTTACGAGCAGTACTTC
TRBV9,-,TRBJ1-2,TRBD1,CASSVTGTYGYTF,TGTGCCAGCAGCGTGACAGGGACCTATGGCTACACCTTC
TRBV28,-,TRBJ2-5,-,CASSFPAGGETQYF,TGTGCCAGCAGTTTTCCGGCAGGGGGGGAGACCCAGTACTTC
TRBV28,-,TRBJ1-2,-,CASSLWGDYGYTF,TGTGCCAGCAGTTTATGGGGAGACTATGGCTACACCTTC
TRBV11-3,-,TRBJ1-3,TRBD1,CASSSAHRGSGNTIYF,TGTGCCAGCAGCTCAGCGCACAGGGGTTCTGGAAACACCATATATTTT
TRBV7-2,-,TRBJ2-1,-,CASSPGQSYNEQFF,TGTGCCAGCAGCCCAGGACAGTCTTACAATGAGCAGTTCTTC
TRBV5-1,once,TRBJ1-3,-,CASSLAGAGNTIYF,TGCGCCAGCAGCTTGGCAGGGGCTGGAAACACCATATATTTT
TRBV7-9,-,TRBJ1-4,-,CASSLSNEKLFF,TGTGCCAGCAGCTTAAGCAATGAAAAACTGTTTTTT
TRBV2,-,TRBJ2-7,TRBD1,CASNPGQAYEQYF,TGTGCCAGCAATCCGGGACAGGCCTACGAGCAGTACTTC